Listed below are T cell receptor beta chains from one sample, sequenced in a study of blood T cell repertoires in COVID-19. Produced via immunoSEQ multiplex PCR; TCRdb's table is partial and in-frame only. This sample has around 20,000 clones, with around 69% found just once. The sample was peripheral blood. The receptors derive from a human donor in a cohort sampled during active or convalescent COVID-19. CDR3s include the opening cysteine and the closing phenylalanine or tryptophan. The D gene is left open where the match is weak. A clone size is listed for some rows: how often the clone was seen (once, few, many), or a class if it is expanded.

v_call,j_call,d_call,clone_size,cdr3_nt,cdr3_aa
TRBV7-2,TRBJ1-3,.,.,TGTGCCAGCAGCTCAAGGGGGGGCCCGGTCTCTGGAAACACCATATATTTT,CASSSRGGPVSGNTIYF
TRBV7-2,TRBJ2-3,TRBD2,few,TGTGCCAGCAGCTTAGCTCGGACTAGCGGACTTCGCACAGATACGCAGTATTTT,CASSLARTSGLRTDTQYF
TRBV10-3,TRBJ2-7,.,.,TGTGCCATCAGTGAGTCGGCTAGCGCTCTCGAGCAGTACTTC,CAISESASALEQYF
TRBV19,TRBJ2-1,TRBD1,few,TGTGCCAGTAGGGCAACAGGGGGCAGCTCCTACAATGAGCAGTTCTTC,CASRATGGSSYNEQFF
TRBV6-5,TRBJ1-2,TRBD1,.,TGTGCCAGCAGCCAGACAGGGTTAGGCTATGGCTACACCTTC,CASSQTGLGYGYTF
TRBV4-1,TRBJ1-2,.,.,TGCGCCAGCAGCCACAGATCCCCAGGCTCCCTCTATGGCTACACCTTC,CASSHRSPGSLYGYTF
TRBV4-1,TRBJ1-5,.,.,TGCGCCAGCAGCCCGGATAACAGGAAGGGCAATCAGCCCCAGCATTTT,CASSPDNRKGNQPQHF
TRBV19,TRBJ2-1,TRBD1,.,TGTGCCAGTAGTATACTAGGACAGGGGAAGGGTGAGCAGTTCTTC,CASSILGQGKGEQFF
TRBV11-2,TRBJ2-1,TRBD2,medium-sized,TGTGCCAGCAGCTTAGCAGCGGGAGGGTACAATGAGCAGTTCTTC,CASSLAAGGYNEQFF
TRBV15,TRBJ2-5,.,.,TGTGCCACCAGCAGAGGTGGTGCTGGCGAGACCCAGTACTTC,CATSRGGAGETQYF
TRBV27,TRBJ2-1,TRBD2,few,TGTGCCAGCACCCAGTGGGCTAGCGGGGTTAGCTCCTACAATGAGCAGTTCTTC,CASTQWASGVSSYNEQFF
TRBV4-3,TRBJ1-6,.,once,TGCGCCAGCAGCCAAGAGAGGGGGACTTCACCCCTCCACTTT,CASSQERGTSPLHF
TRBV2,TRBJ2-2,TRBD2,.,TGTGCCAGCAGTGAAATAGCGGGAGGTACCGGGGAGCTGTTTTTT,CASSEIAGGTGELFF
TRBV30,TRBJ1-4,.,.,TGTGCCTGGAGTCTCTTCGAGGGTGAAAAACTGTTTTTT,CAWSLFEGEKLFF
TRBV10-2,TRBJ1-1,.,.,TGCGCCAGACGGACGGGGGAGAACACTGAAGCTTTCTTT,CARRTGENTEAFF
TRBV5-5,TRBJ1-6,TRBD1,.,TGTGCCAGCGGTGGGACAGGGACTTTCTATAATTCACCCCTCCACTTT,CASGGTGTFYNSPLHF
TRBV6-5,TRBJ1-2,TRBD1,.,TGTGCCAGCAGCGGACAGGGGGCGGTAGCGATAGGCTACACCTTC,CASSGQGAVAIGYTF
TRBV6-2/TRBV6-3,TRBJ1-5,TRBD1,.,TGTGCCAGCAGTTACGGGGACAGGGATAGCAATCAGCCCCAGCATTTT,CASSYGDRDSNQPQHF
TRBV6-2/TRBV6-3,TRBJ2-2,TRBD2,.,TGTGCCAGCAGTCCCCTAGCGGGTAGGACCGGGGAGCTGTTTTTT,CASSPLAGRTGELFF
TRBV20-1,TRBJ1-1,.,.,TGCAGTGGCCAGAGGAGCAGAGCTTTCTTT,CSGQRSRAFF
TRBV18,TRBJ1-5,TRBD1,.,TGTGCCAGCTCACCGGTGGACAGGGGTAATAATCAGCCCCAGCATTTT,CASSPVDRGNNQPQHF
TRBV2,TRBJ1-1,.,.,TGTGCCAGCAGCCGGGAGGTGGCTGAAGCTTTCTTT,CASSREVAEAFF
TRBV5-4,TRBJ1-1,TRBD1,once,TGTGCCAGCAGCCACGACAGGGGGAACACTGAAGCTTTCTTT,CASSHDRGNTEAFF
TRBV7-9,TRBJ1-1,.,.,TGTGCCAGCATCCTCCGGGTGGGGGAGGCGGACACTGAAGCTTTCTTT,CASILRVGEADTEAFF
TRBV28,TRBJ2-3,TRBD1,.,TGTGCCAGCACCACAGGGGGCACGGGCACAGATACGCAGTATTTT,CASTTGGTGTDTQYF
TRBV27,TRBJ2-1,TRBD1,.,TGTGCCAGCAGTCCTCGACAGGGCACATCCTACAATGAGCAGTTCTTC,CASSPRQGTSYNEQFF
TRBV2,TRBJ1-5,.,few,TGTGCCAGCAGTGTAGGACGGGAAAATCAGCCCCAGCATTTT,CASSVGRENQPQHF
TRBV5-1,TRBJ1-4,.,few,TGCGCCAGCAGCTTGTTGGGGCAGGGTAATGAAAAACTGTTTTTT,CASSLLGQGNEKLFF
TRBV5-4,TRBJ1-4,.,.,TGTGCCAGCAGCTTCGTAGGGGCAGGCCGTCTCCTTTTT,CASSFVGAGRLLF
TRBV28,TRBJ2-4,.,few,TGTGCCAGCAGTTCCCCATCCAAAAACATTCAGTACTTC,CASSSPSKNIQYF
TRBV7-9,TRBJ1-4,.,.,TGTGCCAGCAGCACCGGACAGATAGCTACTAATGAAAAACTGTTTTTT,CASSTGQIATNEKLFF
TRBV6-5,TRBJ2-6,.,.,TGTGCCAGCGAAACAGGAGTCTCTGGGGCCAACGTCCTGACTTTC,CASETGVSGANVLTF
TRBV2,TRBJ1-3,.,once,TGTGCCAGCAGTGGGTCTAGGGGTCGTAACTCTGGAAACACCATATATTTT,CASSGSRGRNSGNTIYF
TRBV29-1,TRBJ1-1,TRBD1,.,TGCAGCGTTGCGTGGACAGGGGTGAACACTGAAGCTTTCTTT,CSVAWTGVNTEAFF
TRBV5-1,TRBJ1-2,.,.,TGCGCCAGCAGCGGGGAGGGTGGAGTTGGCTACACCTTC,CASSGEGGVGYTF
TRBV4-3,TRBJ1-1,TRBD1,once,TGCGCCAGCAGCCAAGAAAACAGGGGCGACACTGAAGCTTTCTTT,CASSQENRGDTEAFF
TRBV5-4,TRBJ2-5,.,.,TGTGCCAGCGGAGTCAGAAGACTTGGGTTTGAAGAGACCCAGTACTTC,CASGVRRLGFEETQYF
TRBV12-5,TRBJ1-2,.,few,TGTGCTAGTGGGCCCAACACCGGGGAAGGCTACACCTTC,CASGPNTGEGYTF
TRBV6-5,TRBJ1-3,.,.,TGTGCCAGCAGTTACTCGAGTCTCTCTGGAAACACCATATATTTT,CASSYSSLSGNTIYF
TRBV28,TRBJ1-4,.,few,TGTGCCAGCAGTTTGGCGGGGAGGGGTGAAAAACTGTTTTTT,CASSLAGRGEKLFF
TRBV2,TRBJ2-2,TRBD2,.,TGTGCCAGTCACCCCCTAGCGGTGAACACCGGGGAGCTGTTTTTT,CASHPLAVNTGELFF